These T cell receptor beta chains were read from a single sample in a study of blood T cell repertoires in COVID-19. TCRdb's copy holds only in-frame clones and misses some; the assay was immunoSEQ multiplex PCR. The sample consists of around 130,000 clones, approximately 89% of them appearing once. Sequences were obtained from peripheral blood. Receptors were obtained from a woman in her sixties with acute or convalescent COVID-19. The CDR3 runs from the conserved cysteine through the conserved F or W. Each record gives: J gene, V gene, CDR3 protein.

J: TRBJ1-5; V: TRBV7-3; CDR3: CASSIDRDQPQHF
J: TRBJ1-1; V: TRBV5-4; CDR3: CASSITGTMNTEAFF
J: TRBJ2-1; V: TRBV7-8; CDR3: CASSSNGGKQFF
J: TRBJ1-5; V: TRBV15; CDR3: CATSRDTGGQPQHF
J: TRBJ2-1; V: TRBV10-3; CDR3: CAISDRDREDEQFF
J: TRBJ1-3; V: TRBV3-1/TRBV3-2; CDR3: CASSPSPQGNTIYF
J: TRBJ1-4; V: TRBV24-1; CDR3: CATSDLPRQTNEKLFF
J: TRBJ2-5; V: TRBV7-9; CDR3: CASSLGTVQETQYF
J: TRBJ2-2; V: TRBV20-1; CDR3: CSASKGLAGTGELFF
J: TRBJ1-2; V: TRBV7-3; CDR3: CASSPAGGHGYTF
J: TRBJ2-3; V: TRBV19; CDR3: CASSVASDTQYF
J: TRBJ2-1; V: TRBV5-1; CDR3: CASSEREYNNEQFF
J: TRBJ2-2; V: TRBV6-5; CDR3: CASIRDTGELFF
J: TRBJ2-1; V: TRBV18; CDR3: CASSPLGQGLSSYNEQFF
J: TRBJ2-1; V: TRBV7-3; CDR3: CASSLYWTSVNEQFF
J: TRBJ2-3; V: TRBV7-8; CDR3: CASSLGAGAGTQYF
J: TRBJ1-3; V: TRBV29-1; CDR3: CSVATDSGNTIYF
J: TRBJ2-7; V: TRBV18; CDR3: CASSQLAGALGEEQYF
J: TRBJ2-3; V: TRBV3-1/TRBV3-2; CDR3: CASRPPGREGDTQYF
J: TRBJ2-1; V: TRBV3-1/TRBV3-2; CDR3: CASSQGLTSATTYNEQFF
J: TRBJ1-2; V: TRBV5-8; CDR3: CASSPLRVYTF
J: TRBJ2-2; V: TRBV5-1; CDR3: CASSLATGSHGELFF
J: TRBJ2-7; V: TRBV27; CDR3: CASSLSGTGSYEQYF
J: TRBJ2-1; V: TRBV6-6; CDR3: CASSPGSGLAGAASYNEQFF
J: TRBJ1-2; V: TRBV30; CDR3: CAWSTQGSDGYTF
J: TRBJ2-7; V: TRBV18; CDR3: CASSPPVGTSGYYEQYF
J: TRBJ2-1; V: TRBV7-3; CDR3: CASSFAGGSDNEQFF
J: TRBJ1-5; V: TRBV25-1; CDR3: CASRGQGNQPQHF
J: TRBJ1-2; V: TRBV3-1/TRBV3-2; CDR3: CASSQDGRINYGYTF
J: TRBJ1-6; V: TRBV6-6; CDR3: CASHRSYNSPLHF
J: TRBJ1-1; V: TRBV11-2; CDR3: CASSLETVEAFF
J: TRBJ1-2; V: TRBV28; CDR3: CASSPLWHGYTF
J: TRBJ1-4; V: TRBV28; CDR3: CASSGTGEGYEKLFF
J: TRBJ2-3; V: TRBV9; CDR3: CASSGELRTDTQYF
J: TRBJ2-5; V: TRBV5-1; CDR3: CASSLTGGETQYF